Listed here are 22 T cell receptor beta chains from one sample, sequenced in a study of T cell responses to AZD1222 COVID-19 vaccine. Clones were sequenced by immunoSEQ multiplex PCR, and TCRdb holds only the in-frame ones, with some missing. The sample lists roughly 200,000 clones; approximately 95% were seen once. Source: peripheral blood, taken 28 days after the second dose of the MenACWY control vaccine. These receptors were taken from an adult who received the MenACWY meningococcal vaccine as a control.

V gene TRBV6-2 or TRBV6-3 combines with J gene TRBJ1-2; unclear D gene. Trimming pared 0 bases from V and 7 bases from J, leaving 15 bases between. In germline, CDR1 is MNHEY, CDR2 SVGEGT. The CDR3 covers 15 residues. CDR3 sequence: CASSYSGGSASGYTF. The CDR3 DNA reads TGTGCCAGCAGTTACTCAGGCGGATCCGCGTCTGGCTACACCTTC.

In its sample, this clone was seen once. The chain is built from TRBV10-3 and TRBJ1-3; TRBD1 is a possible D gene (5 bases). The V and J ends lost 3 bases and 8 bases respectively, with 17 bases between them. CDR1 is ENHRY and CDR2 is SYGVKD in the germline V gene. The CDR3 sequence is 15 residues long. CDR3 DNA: TGTGCCATCAGTGACCCCGGGAGGGGCGGGGACACCATATATTTT. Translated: CAISDPGRGGDTIYF.

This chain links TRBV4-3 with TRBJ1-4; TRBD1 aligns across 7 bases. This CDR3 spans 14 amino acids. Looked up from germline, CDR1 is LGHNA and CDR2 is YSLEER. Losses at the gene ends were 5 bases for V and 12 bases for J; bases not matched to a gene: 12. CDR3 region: CASSSGTDSGELFF. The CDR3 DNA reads TGCGCCAGCAGCTCCGGGACAGACTCTGGGGAACTGTTTTTT.

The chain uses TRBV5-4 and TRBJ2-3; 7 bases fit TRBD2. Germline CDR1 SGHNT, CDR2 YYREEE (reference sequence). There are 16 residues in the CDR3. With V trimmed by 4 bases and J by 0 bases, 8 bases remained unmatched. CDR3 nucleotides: TGTGCCAGCAGCCTGGGGGGGTCCAGCAGCACAGATACGCAGTATTTT. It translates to CASSLGGSSSTDTQYF.

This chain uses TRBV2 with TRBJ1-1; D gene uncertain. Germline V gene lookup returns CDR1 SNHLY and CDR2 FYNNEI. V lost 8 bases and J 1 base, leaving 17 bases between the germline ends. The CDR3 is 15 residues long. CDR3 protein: CASQPNTQRNTEAFF. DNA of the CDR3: TGTGCCAGCCAACCGAATACACAGAGGAACACTGAAGCTTTCTTT.

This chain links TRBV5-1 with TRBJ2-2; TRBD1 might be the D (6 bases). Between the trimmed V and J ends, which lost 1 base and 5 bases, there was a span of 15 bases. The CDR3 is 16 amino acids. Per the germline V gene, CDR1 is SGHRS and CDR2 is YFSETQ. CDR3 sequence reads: CASSLTGSLRTGELFF. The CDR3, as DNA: TGCGCCAGCAGCTTGACAGGGTCGCTTCGGACCGGGGAGCTGTTTTTT.

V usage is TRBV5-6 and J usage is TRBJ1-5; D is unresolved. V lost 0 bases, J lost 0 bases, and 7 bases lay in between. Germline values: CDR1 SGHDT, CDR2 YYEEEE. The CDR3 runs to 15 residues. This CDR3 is CASSLGVYSNQPQHF. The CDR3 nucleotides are TGTGCCAGCAGCTTGGGGGTTTATAGCAATCAGCCCCAGCATTTT.

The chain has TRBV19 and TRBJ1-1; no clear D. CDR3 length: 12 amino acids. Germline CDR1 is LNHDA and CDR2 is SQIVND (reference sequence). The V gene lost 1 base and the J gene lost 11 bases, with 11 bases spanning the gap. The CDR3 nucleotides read TGTGCCAGTAGTATAGGCTATCTTCAGGCTTTCTTT. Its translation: CASSIGYLQAFF.

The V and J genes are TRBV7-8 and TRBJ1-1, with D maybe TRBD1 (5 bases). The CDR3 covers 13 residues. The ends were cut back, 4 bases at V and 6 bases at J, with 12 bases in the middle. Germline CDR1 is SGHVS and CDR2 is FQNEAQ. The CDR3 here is CASSSMWGAEAFF. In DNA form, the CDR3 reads TGTGCCAGCAGCTCGATGTGGGGGGCTGAAGCTTTCTTT.

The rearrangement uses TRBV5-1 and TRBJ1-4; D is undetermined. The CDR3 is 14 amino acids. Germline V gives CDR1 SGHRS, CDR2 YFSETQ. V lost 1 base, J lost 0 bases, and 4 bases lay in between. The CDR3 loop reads CASSLQATNEKLFF. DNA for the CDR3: TGCGCCAGCAGCTTGCAGGCAACTAATGAAAAACTGTTTTTT.

The CDR3 here is CASSRTALNQPQHF. The CDR3 coding sequence is TGTGCCAGCAGCAGGACAGCACTCAATCAGCCCCAGCATTTT. This sequence joins TRBV9 and TRBJ1-5; D is perhaps TRBD1 (6 bases). V gave up 4 bases and J gave up 3 bases, with 11 bases separating them. The CDR3 has 14 amino acids. Germline lookup yields CDR1 SGDLS and CDR2 YYNGEE. Using reference TRBV9 and TRBJ1-5 for the parts outside the CDR3, the full variable domain is DSGVTQTPKHLITATGQRVTLRCSPRSGDLSVYWYQQSLDQGLQFLIQYYNGEERAKGNILERFSAQQFPDLHSELNLSSLELGDSALYFCASSRTALNQPQHFGDGTRLSIL.

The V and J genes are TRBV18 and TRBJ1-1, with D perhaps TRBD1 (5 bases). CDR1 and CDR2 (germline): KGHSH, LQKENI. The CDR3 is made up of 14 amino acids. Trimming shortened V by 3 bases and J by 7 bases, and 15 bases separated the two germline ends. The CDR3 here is CASSPGTSGVEAFF. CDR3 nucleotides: TGTGCCAGCTCACCTGGGACTTCTGGCGTTGAAGCTTTCTTT.

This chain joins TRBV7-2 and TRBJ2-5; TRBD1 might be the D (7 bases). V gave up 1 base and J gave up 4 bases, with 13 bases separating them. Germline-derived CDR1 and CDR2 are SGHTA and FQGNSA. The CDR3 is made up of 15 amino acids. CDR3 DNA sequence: TGTGCCAGCAGCTTAGGGGGGGCAGGGGGAGAGACCCAGTACTTC. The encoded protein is CASSLGGAGGETQYF.

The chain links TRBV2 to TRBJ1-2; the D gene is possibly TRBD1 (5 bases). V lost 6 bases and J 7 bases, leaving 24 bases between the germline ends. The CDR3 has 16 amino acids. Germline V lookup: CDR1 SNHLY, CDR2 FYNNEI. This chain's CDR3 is CASSRTASGPRGGYTF. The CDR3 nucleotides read TGTGCCAGCAGCCGAACCGCATCCGGGCCAAGGGGTGGCTACACCTTC.

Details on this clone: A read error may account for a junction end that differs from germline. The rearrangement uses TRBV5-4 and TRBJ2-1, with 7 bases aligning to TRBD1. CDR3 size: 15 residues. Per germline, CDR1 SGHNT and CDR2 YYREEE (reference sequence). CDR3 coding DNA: TGCGCCAGCAGCCTCCCGGACAGGTTCCACAATGAGCAGTTCTTC. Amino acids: CASSLPDRFHNEQFF.

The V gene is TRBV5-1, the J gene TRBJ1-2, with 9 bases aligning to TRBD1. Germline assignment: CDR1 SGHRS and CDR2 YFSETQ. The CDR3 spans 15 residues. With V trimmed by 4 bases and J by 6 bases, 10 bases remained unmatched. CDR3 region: CASSEAYRGLDGYTF. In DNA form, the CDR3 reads TGCGCCAGCAGCGAGGCTTACAGGGGGCTCGATGGCTACACCTTC. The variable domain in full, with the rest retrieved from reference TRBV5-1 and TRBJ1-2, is KAGVTQTPRYLIKTRGQQVTLSCSPISGHRSVSWYQQTPGQGLQFLFEYFSETQRNKGNFPGRFSGRQFSNSRSEMNVSTLELGDSALYLCASSEAYRGLDGYTFGSGTRLTVV.

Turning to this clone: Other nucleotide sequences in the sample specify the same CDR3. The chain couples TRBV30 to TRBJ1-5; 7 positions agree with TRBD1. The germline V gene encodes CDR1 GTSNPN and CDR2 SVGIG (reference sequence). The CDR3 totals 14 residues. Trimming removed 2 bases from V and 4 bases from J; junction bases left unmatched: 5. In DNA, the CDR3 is TGTGCCTGGAGTACAGGGACAGTGAATCAGCCCCAGCATTTT. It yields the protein CAWSTGTVNQPQHF.

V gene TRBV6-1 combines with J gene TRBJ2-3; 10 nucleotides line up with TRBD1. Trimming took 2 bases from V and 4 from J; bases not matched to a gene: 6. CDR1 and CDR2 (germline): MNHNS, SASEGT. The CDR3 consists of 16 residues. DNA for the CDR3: TGTGCCAGCAGTGAACCCGGGACAGGGGTGGCAGATACGCAGTATTTT. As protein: CASSEPGTGVADTQYF.

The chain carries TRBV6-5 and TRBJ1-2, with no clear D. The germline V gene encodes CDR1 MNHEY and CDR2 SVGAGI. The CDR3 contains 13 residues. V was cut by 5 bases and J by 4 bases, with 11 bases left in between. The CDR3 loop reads CASSTGLTYGYTF. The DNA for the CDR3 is TGTGCCAGCAGTACCGGACTGACCTATGGCTACACCTTC.

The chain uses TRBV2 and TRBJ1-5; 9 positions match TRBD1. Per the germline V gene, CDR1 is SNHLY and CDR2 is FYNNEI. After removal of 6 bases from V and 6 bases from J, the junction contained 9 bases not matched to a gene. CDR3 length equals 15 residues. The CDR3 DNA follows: TGTGCCAGCAGGGGGACAGGGAGGCTTGGTCAGCCCCAGCATTTT. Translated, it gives CASRGTGRLGQPQHF.

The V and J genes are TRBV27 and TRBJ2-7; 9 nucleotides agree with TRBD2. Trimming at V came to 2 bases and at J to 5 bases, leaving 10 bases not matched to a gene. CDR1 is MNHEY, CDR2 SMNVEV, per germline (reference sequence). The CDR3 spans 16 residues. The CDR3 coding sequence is TGTGCCAGCAGTTTAGATCCCCCGGGACTAGCTCACGAGCAGTACTTC. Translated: CASSLDPPGLAHEQYF.

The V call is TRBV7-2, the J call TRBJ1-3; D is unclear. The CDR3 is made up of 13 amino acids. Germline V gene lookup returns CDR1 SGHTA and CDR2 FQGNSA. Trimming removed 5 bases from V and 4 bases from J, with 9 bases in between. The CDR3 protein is CASSRPEGNTIYF. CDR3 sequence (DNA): TGTGCCAGCAGCCGGCCCGAGGGAAACACCATATATTTT.